The present T cell receptor (beta chain) was sequenced within a study of blood T cell repertoires in COVID-19. Here immunoSEQ multiplex PCR was the method, and the copy in TCRdb shows in-frame clones only, minus some. The data show about 150,000 clones, with around 87% seen just once and 3.5% to 4.5% held by the top ten. The CDR3 spans 14 residues. The V and J ends lost 7 bases and 7 bases, in that order; junction bases with no gene match: 7. CDR1 is SEHNR and CDR2 is FQNEAQ in the germline V gene (reference sequence). Sequences were obtained from PBMCs or T cells enriched from blood (not recorded which). This TCR derives from a woman aged 35 to 49 who had been exposed to COVID-19. The genes are TRBV7-9 and TRBJ1-6; 7 bases are a match to TRBD1. The CDR3 loop is CASNRDSANSPLHF. CDR3 bases: TGTGCCAGCAACCGGGACAGCGCCAATTCACCCCTCCACTTT.